Reported below is one T cell receptor beta chain. The source of the sample is a study of blood T cell repertoires in COVID-19. Some clones are missing from TCRdb's copy, which holds only in-frame ones; the method was immunoSEQ multiplex PCR. This table holds about 200,000 clones, over 80% found once. Trimming took 0 bases from V and 1 from J, leaving 6 bases between them. This CDR3 comprises 14 residues. Germline lookup yields CDR1 LGHNA and CDR2 YNFKEQ. This TCR was recovered from a man aged 25 to 40 who had recovered from COVID-19. Source material: PBMCs or T cells enriched from blood (not recorded which). The chain couples TRBV4-2 to TRBJ1-1; no clear D gene. CDR3 in amino acids: CASSQDSENTEAFF. CDR3 in DNA: TGTGCCAGCAGCCAAGACAGCGAGAACACTGAAGCTTTCTTT.